What follows describes a single T cell receptor (beta chain). Its antigen remains unidentified. This sample is drawn from a study of cytomegalovirus exposure and HLA in healthy donors. Points from the study as a whole: By HLA locus, TCR association rates varied in a later analysis, with DRB1 showing the most and HLA-C the fewest. Cytomegalovirus-associated TCR beta chains were listed, numbering 150 to 200.

V was trimmed by 1 base and J by 5 bases, leaving 14 bases between them. The CDR3 is 15 amino acids. CDR1 and CDR2 (germline): LNHDA, SQIVND (reference sequence). The PCR used 60 Vbeta and 13 Jbeta primers. Sequenced by immunoSEQ multiplex PCR; TCRdb stores in-frame clones only, minus some. The sample has roughly 140,000 clones; around 72% are singletons. The receptor's source is a man between 40 and 49 years old in good health and CMV-seronegative. The sequencing input was PBMCs. The chain uses TRBV19 and TRBJ1-1; perhaps TRBD1 as D (6 bases). CDR3 DNA sequence: TGTGCCAGTAGTATAGGGCCAGGGGCGAATACTGAAGCTTTCTTT. This encodes CASSIGPGANTEAFF.